This TCR beta chain was identified in a study of T cell responses to AZD1222 COVID-19 vaccine. About this clone: Its antigen is currently unknown.

The CDR3 loop spans 14 amino acids. V gave up 5 bases and J gave up 10 bases, with 21 bases separating them. The germline V gene encodes CDR1 SGHTA and CDR2 FQGNSA. The study's findings and limits: Vaccine-associated CD4 TCRs spanned spike, dominant at 160-218 and 743-854.

The method was immunoSEQ multiplex PCR; TCRdb's version includes in-frame clones alone and lacks a portion of them. This repertoire shows roughly 150,000 clones, about 90% found once; its top ten account for roughly 6.2%. The rearrangement uses TRBV7-2 and TRBJ2-7; D is uncertain. The specimen was peripheral blood, collected 28 days after the second AZD1222 dose. The sequence came from an adult who received the AZD1222 COVID-19 vaccine. The CDR3 region is CASSETTARQSQYF. CDR3 bases: TGTGCCAGCAGCGAAACAACTGCGAGACAATCACAGTACTTC. Complete variable domain (other parts from reference TRBV7-2 and TRBJ2-7): GAGVSQSPSNKVTEKGKDVELRCDPISGHTALYWYRQSLGQGLEFLIYFQGNSAPDKSGLPSDRFSAERTGGSVSTLTIQRTQQEDSAVYLCASSETTARQSQYFGPGTRLTVT.